Each of the 26 T cell receptor beta chains below was sequenced from the same sample in a study of cytomegalovirus exposure and HLA in healthy donors. Primers included in the PCR were 60 Vbeta and 13 Jbeta primers. The table came from immunoSEQ multiplex PCR; TCRdb's copy has only in-frame clones and leaves some out. This repertoire shows tens of thousands of clones, around 80% found once; its top ten account for roughly 50%. Sequenced material: PBMCs. These receptors came from a man in his forties or fifties in good health and CMV-seropositive.

The sample holds a few counts of this clone. The chain carries TRBV27 and TRBJ2-5, with TRBD2 matching over 8 bases. The CDR3 spans 19 residues. In germline, CDR1 is MNHEY, CDR2 SMNVEV (reference sequence). Unmatched junction bases numbered 26, after V lost 5 bases and J lost 9 bases. CDR3 DNA sequence: TGTGCCAGCAGTCCACGGGGGGTGGTCGGCTATTTTCTTAGCGGGGCCCAGTACTTC. Amino acid sequence: CASSPRGVVGYFLSGAQYF.

This chain uses TRBV5-4 with TRBJ2-5; TRBD2 agrees at 9 bases. J lost 4 bases, V lost 0 bases, and 10 bases had no gene match. There are 17 residues in the CDR3. CDR1 is SGHNT, CDR2 YYREEE, per germline (reference sequence). This CDR3 is CASSLGGGRANGETQYF. DNA for the CDR3: TGTGCCAGCAGCTTGGGGGGCGGGAGGGCCAATGGAGAGACCCAGTACTTC.

J is TRBJ2-2 and V is TRBV5-1; no clear D. Germline assignment: CDR1 SGHRS and CDR2 YFSETQ. The CDR3 has 13 amino acids. The ends were cut back, 2 bases at V and 3 bases at J, with 5 bases in the middle. The CDR3 is CASSFGDTGELFF. In DNA, the CDR3 is TGCGCCAGCAGCTTTGGAGACACCGGGGAGCTGTTTTTT.

In DNA, the CDR3 is TGTGCCTGGAGTCCCCCTCGGGACAGGGGGCCTGGGACTGAAGCTTTCTTT. The encoded protein is CAWSPPRDRGPGTEAFF. V is TRBV30 and J is TRBJ1-1; TRBD1 agrees at 12 bases. V shed 2 bases, J shed 5 bases, and the junction held 12 bases outside the gene matches. CDR3 size: 17 residues. Per the germline V gene, CDR1 is GTSNPN and CDR2 is SVGIG (reference sequence).

This chain links TRBV19 with TRBJ1-5; 8 bases map to TRBD1. J gave up 2 bases and V 7 bases, and 7 bases lay outside the gene matches. The CDR3 has 15 amino acids. Germline lookup yields CDR1 LNHDA and CDR2 SQIVND (reference sequence). CDR3 nucleotide sequence: TGTGCCAGTAATATCAGGGGGCGCGGCAATCAGCCCCAGCATTTT. Translated, it gives CASNIRGRGNQPQHF. The full variable domain, with the rest looked up from reference TRBV19 and TRBJ1-5, is DGGITQSPKYLFRKEGQNVTLSCEQNLNHDAMYWYRQDPGQGLRLIYYSQIVNDFQKGDIAEGYSVSREKKESFPLTVTSAQKNPTAFYLCASNIRGRGNQPQHFGDGTRLSIL.

V usage is TRBV29-1 and J usage is TRBJ2-7; possible D gene TRBD1, 5 bases. V was pared by 5 bases and J by 2 bases, with 10 bases between. The CDR3 loop spans 12 amino acids. CDR1 and CDR2 (germline): SQVTM, ANQGSEA. As DNA, the CDR3 is TGCAGCGTTTTTGGGGCCACCTACGAGCAGTACTTC. This translates into CSVFGATYEQYF.

The chain combines TRBV27 with TRBJ2-6, with 7 bases matching TRBD1. V lost 5 bases, J lost 2 bases, and 9 bases stayed unmatched. Germline loops: CDR1 MNHEY, CDR2 SMNVEV (reference sequence). CDR3 size: 17 residues. The CDR3 here is CASSLFVTGAGANVLTF. DNA for the CDR3: TGTGCCAGCAGTCTATTCGTCACAGGGGCTGGGGCCAACGTCCTGACTTTC.

The V and J genes are TRBV10-3 and TRBJ1-2; 8 nucleotides agree with TRBD1. V was pared by 0 bases and J by 8 bases, with 14 bases of the junction left unmatched. This CDR3 comprises 17 residues. Germline V gene lookup returns CDR1 ENHRY and CDR2 SYGVKD. CDR3 bases: TGTGCCATCAGTGAGTCCGTGTCCGACAGGGGCACGCGCGGCTACACCTTC. It translates to CAISESVSDRGTRGYTF.

The chain combines TRBV6-7 with TRBJ2-1; 15 bases fit TRBD2. TRBV6-7 is flagged as an ORF with uncertain function. This CDR3 is built from 23 residues. The ends lost 4 bases at V and 0 bases at J; junction bases unmatched: 19. The CDR3 spells CASSSEKPQTGLAGGRSYNEQFF. The CDR3 DNA reads as TGTGCCAGCAGTTCCGAAAAACCCCAAACGGGACTAGCGGGGGGCCGCTCCTACAATGAGCAGTTCTTC.

This clone has a handful of counts. This chain links TRBV6-5 with TRBJ1-4; 9 bases match TRBD1. Germline V CDR1 and CDR2: MNHEY, SVGAGI. This CDR3 is built from 15 residues. V was clipped by 0 bases and J by 4 bases; unmatched bases: 0. The CDR3 bases are TGTGCCAGCAGTTACTCGACAGGGGGTAATGAAAAACTGTTTTTT. Its translation: CASSYSTGGNEKLFF.

This chain links TRBV27 with TRBJ2-3; 12 bases map to TRBD2. The V gene's germline CDR1 is MNHEY and CDR2 SMNVEV (reference sequence). CDR3 length: 17 residues. Trimming took 6 bases from V and 5 from J; bases not matched to a gene: 12. This chain's CDR3 is CASSPLRLAGGIDTQYF. CDR3 in DNA: TGTGCCAGCAGCCCTCTTAGGCTAGCGGGAGGGATAGATACGCAGTATTTT.

The V gene is TRBV6-1, the J gene TRBJ2-7, with D maybe TRBD2 (6 bases). V lost 4 bases to trimming and J lost 2 bases, with 9 bases between them. The CDR3 runs to 13 residues. Germline-derived CDR1 and CDR2 are MNHNS and SASEGT. The CDR3 is CASSVGGTYEQYF. The CDR3 nucleotides are TGTGCCAGCAGTGTAGGCGGGACCTACGAGCAGTACTTC.

The V call is TRBV5-1, the J call TRBJ1-1; D uncertain. Deletions cut 0 bases from V and 1 base from J, with 7 bases between. Germline V CDR1 and CDR2: SGHRS, YFSETQ. The CDR3 is made up of 14 amino acids. The CDR3, as DNA: TGCGCCAGCAGCTTGGCCCCCCAGAACACTGAAGCTTTCTTT. Residues: CASSLAPQNTEAFF.

This sequence joins TRBV6-6 and TRBJ1-2, with TRBD1 identical over 7 bases. Germline CDR1 MNHNY, CDR2 SVGAGI (reference sequence). CDR3 length: 12 residues. V shed 8 bases and J 7 bases; nucleotides not matched to a gene: 7. The CDR3: CASVRQGFGYTF. The CDR3 bases are TGTGCCAGCGTCCGACAGGGTTTTGGCTACACCTTC.

The V and J genes are TRBV6-1 and TRBJ1-5, with D unclear. From germline, CDR1 is MNHNS and CDR2 SASEGT. V lost 8 bases and J 6 bases, leaving 14 bases between the germline ends. This CDR3 is 13 amino acids long. CDR3 protein: CASLLERSQPQHF. The CDR3 region has the DNA TGTGCCAGCCTACTTGAGCGAAGTCAGCCCCAGCATTTT.

The rearrangement joins TRBV6-1 to TRBJ1-4; D is perhaps TRBD1 (5 bases). The CDR3 has 12 amino acids. Germline V gene sequence: CDR1 MNHNS, CDR2 SASEGT. DNA for the CDR3: TGTGCTGTAGGGGTCAATAATGAAAAACTGTTTTTT. Amino acids: CAVGVNNEKLFF.

The V and J genes are TRBV7-8 and TRBJ2-1; no clear D. The CDR3 has 13 amino acids. Germline loops: CDR1 SGHVS, CDR2 FQNEAQ. V was pared by 2 bases and J by 0 bases, with 2 bases between. CDR3 coding DNA: TGTGCCAGCAGCTTACACTCCTACAATGAGCAGTTCTTC. Translating it yields CASSLHSYNEQFF.

This chain joins TRBV27 and TRBJ1-5, with TRBD1 identical over 8 bases. The V gene's germline CDR1 is MNHEY and CDR2 SMNVEV (reference sequence). This CDR3 comprises 14 residues. J lost 4 bases, V lost 6 bases, and 5 bases had no gene match. CDR3 in DNA: TGTGCCAGCAGGGACAGGGCCCCTAATCAGCCCCAGCATTTT. It translates to CASRDRAPNQPQHF.

This clone was counted only a few times. This sequence joins TRBV4-1 and TRBJ2-7; 7 positions agree with TRBD1. Germline-derived CDR1 and CDR2 are MGHRA and YSYEKL. V gave up 5 bases and J gave up 2 bases; unmatched junction bases: 6. CDR3 length: 14 amino acids. The CDR3 nucleotides are TGCGCCAGCAGCACCCGGACAGGAGCCTACGAGCAGTACTTC. Its translation is CASSTRTGAYEQYF.

The CDR3 loop reads CSVGYKGHQETQYF. Written as DNA, the CDR3 is TGCAGCGTTGGGTACAAGGGGCACCAAGAGACCCAGTACTTC. The chain has TRBV29-1 and TRBJ2-5, with D possibly being TRBD1 (5 bases). CDR1 is SQVTM, CDR2 ANQGSEA, per germline. Trimming shortened V by 4 bases and J by 0 bases, and 12 bases separated the two germline ends. The CDR3 runs 14 residues. Variable domain in full (rest from reference TRBV29-1 and TRBJ2-5): SAVISQKPSRDICQRGTSLTIQCQVDSQVTMMFWYRQQPGQSLTLIATANQGSEATYESGFVIDKFPISRPNLTFSTLTVSNMSPEDSSIYLCSVGYKGHQETQYFGPGTRLLVL.

J is TRBJ1-4 and V is TRBV6-5, with 7 nucleotides matching TRBD1. V lost 11 bases, J lost 4 bases, and 7 bases stayed unmatched. Germline values: CDR1 MNHEY, CDR2 SVGAGI. The CDR3 length is 13 residues. In DNA, the CDR3 is TGTGCCGTCGAGGGGGCCTTTAATGAAAAACTGTTTTTT. Translation: CAVEGAFNEKLFF.

This clone has more than one count but fewer than ten. The chain joins TRBV11-2 to TRBJ1-3, with 7 bases fitting TRBD1. CDR1 is SGHAT, CDR2 FQNNGV, per germline. The CDR3 is made up of 13 amino acids. With V trimmed by 0 bases and J by 16 bases, 9 bases remained unmatched. In DNA form, the CDR3 reads TGTGCCAGCAGCTTAGAAGGGGACAGAGATTTGTATTTT. Protein product: CASSLEGDRDLYF.

In its sample, this clone was seen a few times. The chain couples TRBV7-6 to TRBJ2-1; 13 bases are shared with TRBD2. Trimming removed 4 bases from V and 6 bases from J; junction bases left unmatched: 12. CDR1 is SGHVS, CDR2 FNYEAQ, per germline. This CDR3 has 18 amino acids. CDR3 loop: CASSSTSGRPGFANEQFF. DNA of the CDR3: TGTGCCAGCAGCTCGACTAGCGGGAGGCCAGGCTTTGCCAATGAGCAGTTCTTC.

The chain couples TRBV6-1 to TRBJ1-2; D possibly corresponds to TRBD1 (6 bases). CDR1 MNHNS and CDR2 SASEGT come from the germline V gene. CDR3 size: 13 residues. V dropped 5 bases and J dropped 4 bases, with 11 bases sitting between them. CDR3 sequence reads: CASSLQQGYGYTF. CDR3 nucleotide sequence: TGTGCCAGCAGTCTCCAACAGGGCTATGGCTACACCTTC.

The CDR3 bases are TGTGCCAGCAGTCAGGGGCCCTACGAGCAGTACTTC. Translated, it gives CASSQGPYEQYF. J is TRBJ2-7 and V is TRBV2; D is perhaps TRBD1 (6 bases). The ends were cut back, 5 bases at V and 2 bases at J, with 7 bases in the middle. This CDR3 has 12 residues. Germline CDR1 and CDR2: SNHLY and FYNNEI.

J is TRBJ2-7 and V is TRBV9; D gene ambiguous. V lost 5 bases and J lost 2, with 8 bases in between. Germline CDR1 is SGDLS and CDR2 is YYNGEE. The CDR3 spans 12 residues. The CDR3 is CASRRFTYEQYF. In DNA, the CDR3 is TGTGCCAGCAGGAGGTTCACCTACGAGCAGTACTTC. Variable domain in full (rest from reference TRBV9 and TRBJ2-7): DSGVTQTPKHLITATGQRVTLRCSPRSGDLSVYWYQQSLDQGLQFLIQYYNGEERAKGNILERFSAQQFPDLHSELNLSSLELGDSALYFCASRRFTYEQYFGPGTRLTVT.